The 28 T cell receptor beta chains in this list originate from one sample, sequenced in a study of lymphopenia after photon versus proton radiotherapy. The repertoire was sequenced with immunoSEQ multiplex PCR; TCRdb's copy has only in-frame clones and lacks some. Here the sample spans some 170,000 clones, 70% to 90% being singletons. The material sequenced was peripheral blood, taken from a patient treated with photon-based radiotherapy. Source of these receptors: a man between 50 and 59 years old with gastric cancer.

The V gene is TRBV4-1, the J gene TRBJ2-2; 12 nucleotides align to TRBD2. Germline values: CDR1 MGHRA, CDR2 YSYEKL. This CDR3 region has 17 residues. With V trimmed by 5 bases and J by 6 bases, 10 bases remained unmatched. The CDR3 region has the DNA TGCGCCAGCAGCTCGATTCTAGCGGGAGGGCCCCCCGGGGAGCTGTTTTTT. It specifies CASSSILAGGPPGELFF.

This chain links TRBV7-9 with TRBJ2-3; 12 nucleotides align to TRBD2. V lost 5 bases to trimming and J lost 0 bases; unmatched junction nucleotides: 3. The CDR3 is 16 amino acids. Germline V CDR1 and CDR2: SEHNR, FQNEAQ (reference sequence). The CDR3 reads CASSLGTSGSTDTQYF. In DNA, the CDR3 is TGTGCCAGCAGCCTCGGGACTAGCGGGAGCACAGATACGCAGTATTTT.

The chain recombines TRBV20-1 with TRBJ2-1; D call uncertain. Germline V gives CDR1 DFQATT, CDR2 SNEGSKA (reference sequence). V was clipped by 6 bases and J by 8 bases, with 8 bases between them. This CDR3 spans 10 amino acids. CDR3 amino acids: CSASHDEQFF. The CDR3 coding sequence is TGCAGTGCCAGCCACGATGAGCAGTTCTTC.

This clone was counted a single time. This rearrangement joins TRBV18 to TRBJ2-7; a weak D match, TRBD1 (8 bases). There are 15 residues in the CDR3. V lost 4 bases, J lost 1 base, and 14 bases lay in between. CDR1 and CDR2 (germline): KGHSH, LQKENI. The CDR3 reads CASSQSGTGSYEQYF. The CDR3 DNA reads TGTGCCAGCTCACAAAGCGGGACAGGTTCCTACGAGCAGTACTTC. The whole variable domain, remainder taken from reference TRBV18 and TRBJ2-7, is NAGVMQNPRHLVRRRGQEARLRCSPMKGHSHVYWYRQLPEEGLKFMVYLQKENIIDESGMPKERFSAEFPKEGPSILRIQQVVRGDSAAYFCASSQSGTGSYEQYFGPGTRLTVT.

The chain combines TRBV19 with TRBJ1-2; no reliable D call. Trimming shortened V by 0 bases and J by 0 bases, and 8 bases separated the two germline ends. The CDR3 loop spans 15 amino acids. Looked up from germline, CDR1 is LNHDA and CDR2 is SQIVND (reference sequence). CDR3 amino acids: CASSIEVGANYGYTF. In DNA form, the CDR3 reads TGTGCCAGTAGTATAGAGGTCGGCGCTAACTATGGCTACACCTTC.

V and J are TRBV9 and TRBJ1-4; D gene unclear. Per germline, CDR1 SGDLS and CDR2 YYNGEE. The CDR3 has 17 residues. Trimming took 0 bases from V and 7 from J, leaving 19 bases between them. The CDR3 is CASSVASGPYGGEKLFF. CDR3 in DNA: TGTGCCAGCAGCGTAGCTTCCGGACCGTACGGTGGTGAAAAACTGTTTTTT.

This chain's CDR3 is CASKSNRGGDQPQHF. The CDR3 DNA reads as TGTGCCAGCAAAAGCAACAGGGGTGGCGATCAGCCCCAGCATTTT. The gene calls are TRBV2 and TRBJ1-5; 7 nucleotides align to TRBD1. Germline CDR1 reads SNHLY; CDR2 reads FYNNEI. J lost 5 bases, V lost 7 bases, and 11 bases had no gene match. The CDR3 length is 15 residues.

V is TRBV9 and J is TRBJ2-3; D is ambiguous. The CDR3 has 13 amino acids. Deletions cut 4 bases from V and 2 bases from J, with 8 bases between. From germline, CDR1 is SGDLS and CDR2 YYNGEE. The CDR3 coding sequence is TGTGCCAGCAGCTCGAGGTACACAGATACGCAGTATTTT. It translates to CASSSRYTDTQYF.

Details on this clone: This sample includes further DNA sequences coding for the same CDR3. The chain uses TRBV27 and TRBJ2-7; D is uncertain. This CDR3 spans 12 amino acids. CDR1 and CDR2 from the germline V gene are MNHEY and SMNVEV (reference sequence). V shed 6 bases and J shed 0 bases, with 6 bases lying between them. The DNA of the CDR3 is TGTGCCAGCAGGGGCGACTCCTACGAGCAGTACTTC. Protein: CASRGDSYEQYF.

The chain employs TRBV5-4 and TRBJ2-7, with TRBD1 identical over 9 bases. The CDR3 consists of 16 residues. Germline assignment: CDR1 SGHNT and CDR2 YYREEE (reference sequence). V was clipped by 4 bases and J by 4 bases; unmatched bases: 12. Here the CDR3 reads CASSPEWDRAGYEQYF. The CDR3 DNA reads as TGTGCCAGCAGCCCGGAGTGGGACAGGGCGGGATACGAGCAGTACTTC.

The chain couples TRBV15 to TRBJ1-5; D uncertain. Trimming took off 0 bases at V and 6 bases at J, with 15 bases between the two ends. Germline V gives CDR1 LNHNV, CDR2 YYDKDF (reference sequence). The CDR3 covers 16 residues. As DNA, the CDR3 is TGTGCCACCAGCAGAGAGTTTAGCCAGGTGGGTCAGCCCCAGCATTTT. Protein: CATSREFSQVGQPQHF.

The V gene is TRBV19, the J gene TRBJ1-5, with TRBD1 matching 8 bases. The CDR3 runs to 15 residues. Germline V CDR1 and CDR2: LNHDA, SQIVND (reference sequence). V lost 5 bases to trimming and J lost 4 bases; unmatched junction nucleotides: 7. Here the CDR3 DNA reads TGTGCCAGTAGTGCCTGGACAGGGACGAATCAGCCCCAGCATTTT. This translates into CASSAWTGTNQPQHF.

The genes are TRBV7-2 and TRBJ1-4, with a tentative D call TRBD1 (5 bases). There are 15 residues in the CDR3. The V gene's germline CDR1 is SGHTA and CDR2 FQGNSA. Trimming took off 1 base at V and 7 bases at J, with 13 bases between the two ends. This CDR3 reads CASSLGRVGSEKLFF. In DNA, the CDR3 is TGTGCCAGCAGCTTAGGCAGGGTGGGGAGTGAAAAACTGTTTTTT.

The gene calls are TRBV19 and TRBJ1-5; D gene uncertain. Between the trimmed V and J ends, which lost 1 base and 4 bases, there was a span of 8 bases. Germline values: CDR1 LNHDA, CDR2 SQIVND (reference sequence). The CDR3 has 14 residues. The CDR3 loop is CASSIGFHNQPQHF. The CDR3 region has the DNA TGTGCCAGTAGTATAGGTTTCCATAATCAGCCCCAGCATTTT.

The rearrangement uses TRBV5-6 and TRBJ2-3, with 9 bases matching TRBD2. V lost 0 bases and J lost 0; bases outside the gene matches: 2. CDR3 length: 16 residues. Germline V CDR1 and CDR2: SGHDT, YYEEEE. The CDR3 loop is CASSLALAGSTDTQYF. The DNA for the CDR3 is TGTGCCAGCAGCTTGGCACTAGCGGGTAGCACAGATACGCAGTATTTT.

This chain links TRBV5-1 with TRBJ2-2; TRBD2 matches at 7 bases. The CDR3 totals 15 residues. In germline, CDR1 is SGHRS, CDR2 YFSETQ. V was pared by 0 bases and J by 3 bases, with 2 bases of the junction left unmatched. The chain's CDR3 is CASSLVAGDTGELFF. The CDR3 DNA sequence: TGCGCCAGCAGCTTGGTTGCGGGAGACACCGGGGAGCTGTTTTTT.

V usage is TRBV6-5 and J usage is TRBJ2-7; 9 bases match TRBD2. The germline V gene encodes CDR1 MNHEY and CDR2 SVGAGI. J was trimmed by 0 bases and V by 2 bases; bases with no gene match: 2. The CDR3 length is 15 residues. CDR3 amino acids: CASSYGAGGSYEQYF. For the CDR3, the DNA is TGTGCCAGCAGTTACGGAGCGGGAGGCTCCTACGAGCAGTACTTC.

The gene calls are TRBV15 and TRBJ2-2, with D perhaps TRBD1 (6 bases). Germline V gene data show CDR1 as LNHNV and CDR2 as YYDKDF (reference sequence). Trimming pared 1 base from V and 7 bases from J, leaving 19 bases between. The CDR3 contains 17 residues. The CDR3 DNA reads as TGTGCCACCAGCAGAGGAGGGGGAAGGGGAAGGATCGGGGAGCTGTTTTTT. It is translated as CATSRGGGRGRIGELFF.

The CDR3: CASSPQTGFLSGANVLTF. In DNA form, the CDR3 reads TGTGCCAGCAGCCCCCAGACAGGGTTCCTCTCTGGGGCCAACGTCCTGACTTTC. This rearrangement joins TRBV5-5 to TRBJ2-6; 7 bases align to TRBD1. Trimming cost V 4 bases and J 0 bases; bases outside gene matches: 10. There are 18 residues in the CDR3. CDR1 is SGHKS and CDR2 is YYEKEE in the germline V gene (reference sequence).

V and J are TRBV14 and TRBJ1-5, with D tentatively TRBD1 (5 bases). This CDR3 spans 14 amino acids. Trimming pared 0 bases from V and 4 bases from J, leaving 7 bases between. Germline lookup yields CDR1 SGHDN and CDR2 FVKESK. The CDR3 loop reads CASSQEWGNQPQHF. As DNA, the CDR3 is TGTGCCAGCAGCCAAGAATGGGGGAATCAGCCCCAGCATTTT.

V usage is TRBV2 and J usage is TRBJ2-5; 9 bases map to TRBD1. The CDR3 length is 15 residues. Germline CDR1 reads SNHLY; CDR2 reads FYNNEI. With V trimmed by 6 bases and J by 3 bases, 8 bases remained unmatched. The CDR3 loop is CASRSPGQGKETQYF. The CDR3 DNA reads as TGTGCCAGCAGGTCACCGGGACAGGGTAAAGAGACCCAGTACTTC.

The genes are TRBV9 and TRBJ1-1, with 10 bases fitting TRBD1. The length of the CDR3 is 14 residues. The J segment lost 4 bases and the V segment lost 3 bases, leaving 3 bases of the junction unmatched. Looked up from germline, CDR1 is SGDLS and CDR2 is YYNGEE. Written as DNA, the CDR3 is TGTGCCAGCAGCGGGACAGGGGGTGGCACTGAAGCTTTCTTT. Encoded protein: CASSGTGGGTEAFF.

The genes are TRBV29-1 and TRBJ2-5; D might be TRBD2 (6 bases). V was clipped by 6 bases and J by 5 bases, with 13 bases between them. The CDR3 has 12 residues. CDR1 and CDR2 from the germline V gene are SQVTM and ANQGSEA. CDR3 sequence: CSVNDGGETQYF. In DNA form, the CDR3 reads TGCAGCGTGAATGACGGAGGGGAGACCCAGTACTTC.

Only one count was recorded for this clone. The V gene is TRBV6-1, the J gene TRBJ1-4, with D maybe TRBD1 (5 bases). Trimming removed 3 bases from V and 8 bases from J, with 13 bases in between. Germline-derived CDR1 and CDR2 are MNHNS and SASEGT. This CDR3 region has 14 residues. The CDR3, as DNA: TGTGCCAGCAGTGAGGGGCAGAGGCGGGAAAAACTGTTTTTT. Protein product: CASSEGQRREKLFF.

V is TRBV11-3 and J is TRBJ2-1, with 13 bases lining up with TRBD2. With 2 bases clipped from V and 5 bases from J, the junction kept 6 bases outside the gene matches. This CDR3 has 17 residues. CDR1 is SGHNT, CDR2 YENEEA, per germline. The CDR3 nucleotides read TGTGCCAGCAGCTTATCGACCGGGACTAGCGGGGACAATGAGCAGTTCTTC. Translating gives CASSLSTGTSGDNEQFF.

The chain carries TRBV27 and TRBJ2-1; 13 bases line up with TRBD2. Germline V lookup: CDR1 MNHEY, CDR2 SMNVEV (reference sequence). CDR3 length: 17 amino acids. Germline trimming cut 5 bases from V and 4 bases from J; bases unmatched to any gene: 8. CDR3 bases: TGTGCCAGCAGTAAACTGGGACTAGCGGGACTTTACAATGAGCAGTTCTTC. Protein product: CASSKLGLAGLYNEQFF.

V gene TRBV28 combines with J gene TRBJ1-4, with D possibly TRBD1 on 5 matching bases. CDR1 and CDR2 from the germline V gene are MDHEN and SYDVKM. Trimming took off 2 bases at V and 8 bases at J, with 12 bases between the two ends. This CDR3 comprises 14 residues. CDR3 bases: TGTGCCAGCAGTTTAGGGGGTTCTCAGGAAAAACTGTTTTTT. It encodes CASSLGGSQEKLFF.

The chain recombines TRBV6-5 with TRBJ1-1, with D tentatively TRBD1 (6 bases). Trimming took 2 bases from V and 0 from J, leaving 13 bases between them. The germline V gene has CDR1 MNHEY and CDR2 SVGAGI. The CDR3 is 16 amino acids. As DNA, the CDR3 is TGTGCCAGCAGTTACCGTGCGACAGGAATGAACACTGAAGCTTTCTTT. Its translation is CASSYRATGMNTEAFF.